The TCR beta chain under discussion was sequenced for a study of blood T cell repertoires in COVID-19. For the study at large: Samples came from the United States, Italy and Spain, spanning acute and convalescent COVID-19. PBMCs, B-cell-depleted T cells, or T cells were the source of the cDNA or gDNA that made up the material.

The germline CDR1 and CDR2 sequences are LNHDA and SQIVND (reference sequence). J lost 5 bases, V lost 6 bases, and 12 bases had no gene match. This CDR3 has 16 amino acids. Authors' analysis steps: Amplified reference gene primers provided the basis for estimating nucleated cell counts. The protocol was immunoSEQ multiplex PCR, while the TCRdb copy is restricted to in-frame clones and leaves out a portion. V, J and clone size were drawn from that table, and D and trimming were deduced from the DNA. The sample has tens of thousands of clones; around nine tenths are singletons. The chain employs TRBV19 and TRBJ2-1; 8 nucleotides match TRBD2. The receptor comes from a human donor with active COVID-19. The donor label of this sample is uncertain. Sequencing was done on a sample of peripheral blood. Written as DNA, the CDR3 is TGTGCCAGTAGATCTATAAGCGGGAGTTCGCACAATGAGCAGTTCTTC. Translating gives CASRSISGSSHNEQFF.